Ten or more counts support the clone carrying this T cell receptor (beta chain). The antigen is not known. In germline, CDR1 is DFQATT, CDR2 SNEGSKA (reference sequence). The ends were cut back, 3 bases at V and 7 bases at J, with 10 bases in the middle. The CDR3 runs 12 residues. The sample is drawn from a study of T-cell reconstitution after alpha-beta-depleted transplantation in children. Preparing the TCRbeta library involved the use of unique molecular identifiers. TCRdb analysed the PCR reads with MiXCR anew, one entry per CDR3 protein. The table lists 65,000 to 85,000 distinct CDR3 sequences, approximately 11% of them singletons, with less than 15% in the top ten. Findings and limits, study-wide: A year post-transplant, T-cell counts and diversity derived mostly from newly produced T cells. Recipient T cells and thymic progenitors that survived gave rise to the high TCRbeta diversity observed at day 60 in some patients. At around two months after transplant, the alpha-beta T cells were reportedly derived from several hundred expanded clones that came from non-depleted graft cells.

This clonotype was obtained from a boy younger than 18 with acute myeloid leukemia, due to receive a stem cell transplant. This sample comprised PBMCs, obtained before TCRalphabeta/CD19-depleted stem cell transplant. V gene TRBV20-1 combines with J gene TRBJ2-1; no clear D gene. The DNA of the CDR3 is TGCAGTGCTAGTACCCCTCGGAATGAGCAGTTCTTC. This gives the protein CSASTPRNEQFF.